This T cell receptor (beta chain) is from a study of blood T cell repertoires in COVID-19. The table came from immunoSEQ multiplex PCR; TCRdb's copy has only in-frame clones and leaves some out. The data hold about 160,000 clones, with 85% to 90% observed a single time. The V and J ends lost 4 bases and 4 bases respectively, with 13 bases between them. The CDR3 runs 14 residues. Germline V CDR1 and CDR2: SNHLY, FYNNEI. The sample comprised peripheral blood. The clonotype originates from a man aged 55 to 69 with COVID-19, enrolled during active disease. V and J are TRBV2 and TRBJ1-2, with a possible D match to TRBD1 (6 bases). CDR3 nucleotide sequence: TGTGCCAGCAGTGCGGACAGCCCACGCTATGGCTACACCTTC. Its protein product is CASSADSPRYGYTF.